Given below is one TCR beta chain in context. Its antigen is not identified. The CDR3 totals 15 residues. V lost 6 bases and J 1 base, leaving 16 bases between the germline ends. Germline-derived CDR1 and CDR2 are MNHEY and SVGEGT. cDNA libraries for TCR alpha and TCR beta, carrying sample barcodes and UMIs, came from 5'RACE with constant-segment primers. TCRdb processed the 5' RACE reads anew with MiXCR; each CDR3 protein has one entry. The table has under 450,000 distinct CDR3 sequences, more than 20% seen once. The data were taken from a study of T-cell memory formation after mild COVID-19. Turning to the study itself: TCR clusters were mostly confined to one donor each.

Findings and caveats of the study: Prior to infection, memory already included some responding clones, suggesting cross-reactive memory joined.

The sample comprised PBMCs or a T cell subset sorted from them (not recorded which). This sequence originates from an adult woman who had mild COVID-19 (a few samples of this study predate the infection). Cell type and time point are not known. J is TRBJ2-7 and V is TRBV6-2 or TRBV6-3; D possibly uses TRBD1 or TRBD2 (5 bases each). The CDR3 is CASSPPGTQSYEQYF. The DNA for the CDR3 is TGTGCCAGCAGCCCCCCCGGGACGCAGTCCTACGAGCAGTACTTC.